Shown below are 23 T cell receptor beta chains from a single sample sequenced in a study of blood T cell repertoires in COVID-19. Profiled with immunoSEQ multiplex PCR; TCRdb holds only in-frame clones, not every one. The repertoire includes 200,000 to 250,000 clones, roughly nine tenths of them detected once, and 2% to 2.5% sits in the top ten. Specimen: peripheral blood. The receptors originated from a woman aged 45-60 years with acute or convalescent COVID-19.

V and J are TRBV14 and TRBJ2-2, with D perhaps matching TRBD2 (5 bases). V gave up 0 bases and J gave up 6 bases, with 14 bases separating them. Per germline, CDR1 SGHDN and CDR2 FVKESK. This CDR3 region has 16 residues. CDR3 bases: TGTGCCAGCAGCCAAGATCCGGGATACGCACCCGGGGAGCTGTTTTTT. Its translation: CASSQDPGYAPGELFF.

The rearrangement uses TRBV6-6 and TRBJ2-7, with TRBD1 matching over 9 bases. Unmatched junction bases numbered 11, after V lost 5 bases and J lost 0 bases. CDR3 length: 17 amino acids. Germline V lookup: CDR1 MNHNY, CDR2 SVGAGI (reference sequence). The DNA for the CDR3 is TGTGCCAGCAGTCGAAGTGCCCGGGACAGGGCCTCCTACGAGCAGTACTTC. It codes for CASSRSARDRASYEQYF.

This clone has more than one count but fewer than ten. The chain links TRBV11-2 to TRBJ2-2, with a weak D call TRBD2 (7 bases). The germline V and J ends were trimmed by 5 bases and 2 bases, with 18 bases remaining between them. The CDR3 loop spans 17 amino acids. Germline V gene data show CDR1 as SGHAT and CDR2 as FQNNGV. The CDR3 DNA reads as TGTGCCAGCAGCCCTCTTGGGGGGGGGCAAAACACCGGGGAGCTGTTTTTT. This codes for CASSPLGGGQNTGELFF. The entire variable domain, with the rest obtained from reference TRBV11-2 and TRBJ2-2, is as follows: EAGVAQSPRYKIIEKRQSVAFWCNPISGHATLYWYQQILGQGPKLLIQFQNNGVVDDSQLPKDRFSAERLKGVDSTLKIQPAKLEDSAVYLCASSPLGGGQNTGELFFGEGSRLTVL.

The chain is built from TRBV9 and TRBJ1-4; 9 bases agree with TRBD1. The length of the CDR3 is 17 residues. Germline trimming cut 4 bases from V and 7 bases from J; bases unmatched to any gene: 14. CDR1 and CDR2 from the germline V gene are SGDLS and YYNGEE. CDR3 bases: TGTGCCAGCAGCCCTCTCGGAGGGACAGGGTGGAGTGAAAAACTGTTTTTT. It specifies CASSPLGGTGWSEKLFF.

J is TRBJ2-5 and V is TRBV27; a weak D match, TRBD2 (7 bases). Per the germline V gene, CDR1 is MNHEY and CDR2 is SMNVEV (reference sequence). The CDR3 spans 13 residues. Trimming cost V 3 bases and J 9 bases, with 14 bases left between them. CDR3 in DNA: TGTGCCAGCAGTTTGTGGGGGAGGGGGGCCCAGTACTTC. Its protein is CASSLWGRGAQYF.

V gene TRBV3-1 (or the pseudogene TRBV3-2) combines with J gene TRBJ2-3; 9 bases match TRBD1. Germline-derived CDR1 and CDR2 are LGHDT and YNNKEL (reference sequence). V lost 5 bases, J lost 4 bases, and 7 bases stayed unmatched. This CDR3 has 15 amino acids. The CDR3 loop reads CASSARTGAADTQYF. The CDR3 nucleotides read TGTGCCAGCAGCGCTCGGACAGGGGCAGCAGATACGCAGTATTTT.

The sample holds many counts of this clone. The chain joins TRBV7-3 to TRBJ2-2; possible D gene TRBD1, 6 bases. CDR1 SGHTA and CDR2 FQGTGA come from the germline V gene. This CDR3 spans 14 amino acids. Trimming left V 4 bases short and J 3 bases short, with 9 bases between. The CDR3, as DNA: TGTGCCAGCAGCTCCGGACAGCACACCGGGGAGCTGTTTTTT. It encodes CASSSGQHTGELFF.

V and J are TRBV10-1 and TRBJ2-1; no reliable D call. V gave up 2 bases and J gave up 2 bases, with 13 bases separating them. The germline V gene has CDR1 WNHNN and CDR2 SYGVQD (reference sequence). The CDR3 is 16 amino acids. The CDR3 protein is CASSERSGGTYNEQFF. The CDR3 region has the DNA TGCGCCAGCAGTGAGAGGAGTGGTGGAACCTACAATGAGCAGTTCTTC.

This chain connects TRBV6-5 to TRBJ1-5, with 9 bases lining up with TRBD1. The junction had 6 bases not matched to a gene; V was cut back by 6 bases and J by 3 bases. Germline CDR1 is MNHEY and CDR2 is SVGAGI. The CDR3 is 15 residues long. The CDR3: CASRRTGEINQPQHF. The CDR3 coding sequence is TGTGCCAGCAGGCGGACAGGGGAGATCAATCAGCCCCAGCATTTT.

This clone was counted once. J is TRBJ1-3 and V is TRBV18; D uncertain. Per germline, CDR1 KGHSH and CDR2 LQKENI. Trimming took off 6 bases at V and 3 bases at J, with 9 bases between the two ends. The CDR3 contains 13 residues. CDR3 coding DNA: TGTGCCAGCTCCGAGGGAGGTGGAAACACCATATATTTT. Translating gives CASSEGGGNTIYF.

The chain links TRBV6-6 to TRBJ2-1; 9 positions agree with TRBD2. V trimming: 5 bases; J trimming: 1 base; junction bases outside the gene matches: 3. This CDR3 is 15 amino acids long. Germline V CDR1 and CDR2: MNHNY, SVGAGI (reference sequence). The CDR3 is CASSQSGRSYNEQFF. CDR3 coding DNA: TGTGCCAGCAGTCAGAGCGGGAGGTCCTACAATGAGCAGTTCTTC.

This clone has only one observation. The junction shows a germline mismatch at one end, possibly a read error. CDR3 amino acids: CASSLEGDSRDTQYF. The DNA of the CDR3 is TGCGCCAGCAGCTTGGAAGGGGATAGCAGAGATACGCAGTATTTT. The chain has TRBV5-1 and TRBJ2-3; TRBD1 is a possible D gene (5 bases). Germline CDR1 is SGHRS and CDR2 is YFSETQ. CDR3 length: 15 residues. Full variable domain (outside the CDR3, taken from reference TRBV5-1 and TRBJ2-3): KAGVTQTPRYLIKTRGQQVTLSCSPISGHRSVSWYQQTPGQGLQFLFEYFSETQRNKGNFPGRFSGRQFSNSRSEMNVSTLELGDSALYLCASSLEGDSRDTQYFGPGTRLTVL.

This clone has more than one count but fewer than ten. The J gene is TRBJ2-5, the V gene TRBV18; TRBD1 is a possible D gene (5 bases). CDR1 and CDR2 (germline): KGHSH, LQKENI. CDR3 length: 13 residues. The ends were cut back, 5 bases at V and 1 base at J, with 8 bases in the middle. CDR3 DNA sequence: TGTGCCAGCTCAGTGGACACCCAAGAGACCCAGTACTTC. Translated, it gives CASSVDTQETQYF.

The genes are TRBV5-1 and TRBJ2-5, with D possibly matching TRBD2 (6 bases). This CDR3 spans 14 amino acids. Trimming removed 4 bases at V and 1 base at J, with 11 bases between. In germline, CDR1 is SGHRS, CDR2 YFSETQ. CDR3: CASSPGAGQETQYF. Here the CDR3 DNA reads TGCGCCAGCAGCCCCGGAGCGGGCCAAGAGACCCAGTACTTC.

The chain carries TRBV11-3 and TRBJ2-1; 12 nucleotides line up with TRBD2. This CDR3 comprises 16 residues. J gave up 6 bases and V 4 bases, and 7 bases lay outside the gene matches. CDR1 is SGHNT, CDR2 YENEEA, per germline. CDR3 bases: TGTGCCAGCAGCTGGCCCCTAGCGGGGGGGCCCAATGAGCAGTTCTTC. Amino acids: CASSWPLAGGPNEQFF.

This chain joins TRBV6-1 and TRBJ2-7, with TRBD1 matching 10 bases. V lost 3 bases, J lost 4 bases, and 3 bases stayed unmatched. Germline V gene data show CDR1 as MNHNS and CDR2 as SASEGT. The CDR3 has 14 residues. CDR3 sequence reads: CASSEVDRGYEQYF. CDR3 nucleotides: TGTGCCAGCAGTGAGGTGGACAGGGGGTACGAGCAGTACTTC.

This sequence joins TRBV30 and TRBJ1-3; a weak D match, TRBD1 (5 bases). V was pared by 7 bases and J by 2 bases, with 12 bases between. Germline V CDR1 and CDR2: GTSNPN, SVGIG (reference sequence). The CDR3 spans 13 residues. CDR3 protein: CASPGQTGNTIYF. In DNA, the CDR3 is TGTGCCTCGCCAGGGCAAACTGGAAACACCATATATTTT.

This chain connects TRBV7-2 to TRBJ1-6, with 9 bases aligning to TRBD1. The V gene end was trimmed by 4 bases and the J gene end by 8 bases; junction bases not matched to a gene: 6. CDR3 length: 15 amino acids. Germline assignment: CDR1 SGHTA and CDR2 FQGNSA. The CDR3 reads CASSSTGGRDSPLHF. The CDR3 nucleotides read TGTGCCAGCAGCTCTACAGGGGGCCGGGATTCACCCCTCCACTTT.

The chain carries TRBV5-1 and TRBJ1-3; 8 nucleotides line up with TRBD1. The junction had 5 bases not matched to a gene; V was cut back by 4 bases and J by 2 bases. The CDR3 has 15 amino acids. From germline, CDR1 is SGHRS and CDR2 YFSETQ. The CDR3 protein is CASSATGEAGNTIYF. The CDR3 coding sequence is TGCGCCAGCAGCGCGACAGGGGAGGCTGGAAACACCATATATTTT.

This clone was detected only once. The gene calls are TRBV9 and TRBJ1-6; 8 bases match TRBD1. CDR3 length: 15 residues. The trim removed 4 bases at V and 9 bases at J, leaving 9 bases unmatched. Looked up from germline, CDR1 is SGDLS and CDR2 is YYNGEE. The CDR3 loop is CASSTRTGLSSPLHF. In DNA, the CDR3 is TGTGCCAGCAGCACCCGGACAGGGCTGAGTTCACCCCTCCACTTT.

V usage is TRBV5-4 and J usage is TRBJ2-3, with TRBD2 matching over 9 bases. This CDR3 has 15 residues. Looked up from germline, CDR1 is SGHNT and CDR2 is YYREEE (reference sequence). V gave up 2 bases and J gave up 2 bases; unmatched junction bases: 3. The CDR3 sequence is CASSFGGGVTDTQYF. In DNA, the CDR3 is TGTGCCAGCAGCTTCGGCGGGGGGGTCACAGATACGCAGTATTTT.

As regards this clone: The junction shows a germline mismatch at one end, possibly a read error. The rearrangement joins TRBV5-6 to TRBJ1-1; TRBD1 aligns across 10 bases. Germline CDR1 reads SGHDT; CDR2 reads YYEEEE. CDR3 size: 13 residues. The CDR3 loop reads CASSLGTGGATDF. CDR3 sequence (DNA): TGTGCCAGCAGCTTGGGGACAGGGGGAGCTACGGACTTT. Filled out from reference TRBV5-6 and TRBJ1-1, the complete variable domain reads DAGVTQSPTHLIKTRGQQVTLRCSPKSGHDTVSWYQQALGQGPQFIFQYYEEEERQRGNFPDRFSGHQFPNYSSELNVNALLLGDSALYLCASSLGTGGATDFGQGTRLTVV.

This chain links TRBV5-1 with TRBJ2-1, with D tentatively TRBD2 (6 bases). With 2 bases removed from V and 0 bases from J, the gap between germline ends came to 9 bases. The V gene's germline CDR1 is SGHRS and CDR2 YFSETQ. This CDR3 region has 15 residues. The CDR3 reads CASSFRESSYNEQFF. The DNA of the CDR3 is TGCGCCAGCAGCTTCCGGGAGAGCTCCTACAATGAGCAGTTCTTC.